This TCR beta chain was found in a study of PD-1 blockade in classical Hodgkin lymphoma. Germline CDR1 is GTSNPN and CDR2 is SVGIG (reference sequence). V lost 5 bases, J lost 8 bases, and 15 bases lay in between. The CDR3 length is 12 residues. Assay used: immunoSEQ multiplex PCR; TCRdb lists only in-frame clones, some missing. The sample shows nearly 25,000 clones, roughly 89% of them seen only once. All the patients suffered relapse after autologous stem cell transplantation, and brentuximab vedotin exposure differed. CD4+ T cells were purified from thawed PBMCs by negative selection. Here the sequenced sample was CD4+ T cells from blood, taken at baseline. This TCR was sampled from a human donor with classical Hodgkin lymphoma. The chain joins TRBV30 to TRBJ1-2; tentatively, D is TRBD1 (6 bases). The chain's CDR3 is CAWQMGGGGYTF. CDR3 DNA sequence: TGTGCCTGGCAAATGGGGGGCGGGGGCTACACCTTC.